This record covers a single T cell receptor beta chain. Authors' methods: It was from reference gene primer amplification that nucleated cell counts were estimated. Repertoires were generated with immunoSEQ multiplex PCR, while TCRdb's copy carries only in-frame clones and drops some. V and J calls and clone size are those listed in that table; D and trimming were worked out from the DNA. The sample records 160,000 or so clones, 82% being singletons. These data are taken from a study of blood T cell repertoires in COVID-19. Study at large: The study drew acute and convalescent COVID-19 samples from the United States, Italy and Spain. T cells, B-cell-depleted T cells, or PBMCs provided the cDNA or gDNA that served as material.

V trimming: 3 bases; J trimming: 5 bases; junction bases outside the gene matches: 4. CDR1 SSHAT and CDR2 FNYEAQ come from the germline V gene (reference sequence). CDR3 size: 15 residues. This chain connects TRBV7-7 to TRBJ2-1; 10 bases fit TRBD2. Sequenced input: peripheral blood. This clonotype was obtained from a woman aged 70-85 years with acute or convalescent COVID-19. CDR3 protein: CASSFRTSGNNEQFF. The CDR3 DNA reads TGTGCCAGCAGCTTTAGGACTAGCGGAAACAATGAGCAGTTCTTC.